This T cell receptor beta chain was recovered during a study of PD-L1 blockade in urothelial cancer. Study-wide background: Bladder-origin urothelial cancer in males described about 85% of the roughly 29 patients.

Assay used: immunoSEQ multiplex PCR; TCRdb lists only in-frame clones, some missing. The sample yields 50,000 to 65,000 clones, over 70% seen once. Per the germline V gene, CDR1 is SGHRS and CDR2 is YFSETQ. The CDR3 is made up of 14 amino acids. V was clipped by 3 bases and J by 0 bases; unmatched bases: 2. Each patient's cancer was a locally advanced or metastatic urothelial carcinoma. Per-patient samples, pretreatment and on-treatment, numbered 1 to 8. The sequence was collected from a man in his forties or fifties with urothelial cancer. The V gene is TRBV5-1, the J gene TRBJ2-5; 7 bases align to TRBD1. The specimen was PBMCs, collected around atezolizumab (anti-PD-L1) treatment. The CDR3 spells CASSSGTDQETQYF. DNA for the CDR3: TGCGCCAGCAGCTCAGGGACAGACCAAGAGACCCAGTACTTC.